Listed below are T cell receptor beta chains from one sample, sequenced in a study of blood T cell repertoires in COVID-19. This table comes from immunoSEQ multiplex PCR, and its TCRdb copy is limited to in-frame clones, with some not included. The sample has 400,000 or so clones; around 90% are singletons. The sample was peripheral blood. Receptors originate from a man aged 18-30 years with COVID-19, enrolled during active disease. Both conserved end residues are trimmed from each CDR3. Each record gives: D gene, CDR3 length, V gene, J gene, CDR3 protein. D genes are given only for firm matches.

d_gene: TRBD2
len: 16
v_gene: TRBV4-2
j_gene: TRBJ2-5
CDR3aa: ASSQDQGLAGGPETQY

d_gene: -
len: 16
v_gene: TRBV7-8
j_gene: TRBJ2-2
CDR3aa: ASSSRPMTGPNTGELF

d_gene: TRBD2
len: 13
v_gene: TRBV6-5
j_gene: TRBJ2-5
CDR3aa: ASSYQAGVGETQY

d_gene: -
len: 13
v_gene: TRBV5-1
j_gene: TRBJ1-6
CDR3aa: ASSFDARRDSPLH

d_gene: TRBD1
len: 14
v_gene: TRBV5-1
j_gene: TRBJ1-1
CDR3aa: ASSLVTGAKNTEAF

d_gene: TRBD1
len: 13
v_gene: TRBV2
j_gene: TRBJ2-1
CDR3aa: ASTQQGAMRNEQF

d_gene: -
len: 14
v_gene: TRBV28
j_gene: TRBJ2-1
CDR3aa: ASSRRTGVLYNEQF

d_gene: -
len: 12
v_gene: TRBV13
j_gene: TRBJ1-2
CDR3aa: ASSRGTTNYGYT

d_gene: TRBD2
len: 11
v_gene: TRBV12-3/TRBV12-4
j_gene: TRBJ2-1
CDR3aa: ASSSGGRDEQF

d_gene: -
len: 12
v_gene: TRBV28
j_gene: TRBJ1-1
CDR3aa: ASSFGIADTEAF

d_gene: -
len: 13
v_gene: TRBV21-1
j_gene: TRBJ2-1
CDR3aa: ASSTKDRSYNEQF

d_gene: -
len: 14
v_gene: TRBV4-2
j_gene: TRBJ1-1
CDR3aa: ASSQSGVGGNTEAF

d_gene: TRBD2
len: 15
v_gene: TRBV4-1
j_gene: TRBJ2-5
CDR3aa: ASSQDRLAGDQETQY

d_gene: -
len: 13
v_gene: TRBV7-7
j_gene: TRBJ1-6
CDR3aa: ASSPSSTGFSPLH

d_gene: TRBD2
len: 13
v_gene: TRBV5-4
j_gene: TRBJ2-3
CDR3aa: AFQGASGGSTTQY

d_gene: -
len: 10
v_gene: TRBV4-2
j_gene: TRBJ2-2
CDR3aa: ASSLSSGELF

d_gene: -
len: 10
v_gene: TRBV19
j_gene: TRBJ1-5
CDR3aa: ASTPPAGAQH

d_gene: TRBD2
len: 15
v_gene: TRBV7-9
j_gene: TRBJ2-5
CDR3aa: ASSARLAGGPQETQY

d_gene: -
len: 13
v_gene: TRBV7-2
j_gene: TRBJ2-6
CDR3aa: ASSLDSSGANVLT

d_gene: TRBD2
len: 14
v_gene: TRBV5-1
j_gene: TRBJ2-7
CDR3aa: ASSSYSGRSPYEQY

d_gene: -
len: 9
v_gene: TRBV5-8
j_gene: TRBJ2-7
CDR3aa: ASSLVNEQY

d_gene: -
len: 11
v_gene: TRBV7-3
j_gene: TRBJ1-2
CDR3aa: ASSSETGAGYT

d_gene: -
len: 13
v_gene: TRBV7-9
j_gene: TRBJ2-1
CDR3aa: ASSPPVEGYNEQF

d_gene: -
len: 16
v_gene: TRBV11-3
j_gene: TRBJ2-6
CDR3aa: ASSLEGSRGTGANVLT

d_gene: -
len: 13
v_gene: TRBV7-9
j_gene: TRBJ1-5
CDR3aa: ASSLDRFGNQPQH

d_gene: -
len: 12
v_gene: TRBV24-1
j_gene: TRBJ2-5
CDR3aa: ATSPAQGQETQY

d_gene: -
len: 12
v_gene: TRBV6-5
j_gene: TRBJ1-1
CDR3aa: ASSWQGRRTEAF

d_gene: -
len: 11
v_gene: TRBV11-2
j_gene: TRBJ2-7
CDR3aa: ASSLVATYEQY

d_gene: -
len: 11
v_gene: TRBV30
j_gene: TRBJ2-1
CDR3aa: ARRTGSYNEQF

d_gene: TRBD2
len: 13
v_gene: TRBV6-1
j_gene: TRBJ2-2
CDR3aa: ASSEASGSTGELF

d_gene: TRBD2
len: 13
v_gene: TRBV4-1
j_gene: TRBJ2-7
CDR3aa: ASSQVGASGRAPY

d_gene: TRBD2
len: 14
v_gene: TRBV11-2
j_gene: TRBJ2-1
CDR3aa: ASSLDRLAGAVEQF

d_gene: -
len: 12
v_gene: TRBV18
j_gene: TRBJ2-5
CDR3aa: ASSEGIKRETQY

d_gene: -
len: 13
v_gene: TRBV5-1
j_gene: TRBJ2-5
CDR3aa: ASSSGLARQETQY

d_gene: TRBD1
len: 13
v_gene: TRBV6-5
j_gene: TRBJ2-2
CDR3aa: ASSSQGAATGELF